The entry below describes one TCR beta chain. This clonotype was observed a handful of times. Its binding antigen is unknown. Base qualities are not at hand, and no much larger clone is one base apart. The data belong to a study of early T cells in non-severe SARS-CoV-2 infection (dated by TCRdb to the early 2020s). Notes on the research overall: Because TCR sequencing was done on bulk RNA from unsorted whole blood, the alpha and beta chains could not be paired. Paper-wide results and their limitations: VDJdb matching was skewed toward anti-spike CD8 responses and likely underestimated virus-specific expansions, missing private and CD4 specificities.

The germline V gene sets CDR1 to MDHEN and CDR2 to SYDVKM. The CDR3 runs 15 residues from the cysteine to the phenylalanine. This entry keeps only the CDR3 DNA: 45 bases, framed from base 1. Germline trimming amounts to 7 bases on V and 1 base on J, with 8 as the count of junction bases outside the gene matches. The library was generated by 5' RACE. The data were produced on a NextSeq 500. In the TCR library protocol, unique molecular identifiers were attached to individual cDNA molecules to correct for PCR bias and sequencing error. TCR alpha and beta chains were both sequenced, and the abundances of alpha and beta sequences in each sample were closely correlated with each other. The original methods were these. Decombinator V4 was used to perform V gene, J gene and CDR3 annotation of TCR sequences. TCRs were defined as expanded if a significant change between any two time points was detected under a Poisson model with p below 0.0001. Abundances of TCRs were expressed as counts per million after normalisation to the total number of TCRs sequenced in each sample. TRAV1-2 paired with TRAJ12, TRAJ20 or TRAJ33 defined MAIT TCRs, while TRAV10 paired with TRAJ18 defined iNKT TCRs. VDJdb, accessed 1 November 2021, was searched for CMV, EBV and SARS-CoV-2 annotated TCRs, excluding TCRs annotated for multiple antigens. TCRdb trimmed public reads at Q25 via fastp, called clones via MiXCR and kept in-frame beta chains. When rows share a CDR3 protein, they turn into one entry using the most common DNA and genes. V and J calls and clone size were set by TCRdb, not the authors. The sample data list under 85,000 distinct CDR3 sequences, and 14% of these were observed just once. 3.5% to 5% of the sample comes from the top ten.

This was a case-control study nested in a cohort of healthcare workers in London, UK, who had nasopharyngeal swab PCR tests and blood samples taken every week. Between 23 and 31 March 2020, the week of the UK lockdown, healthcare workers were enrolled and then followed up weekly for as long as 16 weeks. This sequence uses TRBV28 and TRBJ1-1; TRBD1 aligns with 8 central bases. This material consisted of whole blood, taken at baseline. The clonotype was recovered from an adult who was a healthcare worker with PCR-confirmed SARS-CoV-2 infection or an uninfected control (not recorded which). CDR3 sequence: CASIQGARGNTEAFF. The DNA sequence is TGTGCCAGCATCCAGGGGGCGCGTGGGAACACTGAAGCTTTCTTT. The variable domain in full, with residues beyond the CDR3 obtained from the reference TRBV28 and TRBJ1-1 genes, is DVKVTQSSRYLVKRTGEKVFLECVQDMDHENMFWYRQDPGLGLRLIYFSYDVKMKEKGDIPEGYSVSREKKERFSLILESASTNQTSMYLCASIQGARGNTEAFFGQGTRLTVV.